This record covers a single TCR beta chain. Arm-PCR of CDR3 regions with iRepertoire HTBI primers generated TCR beta libraries. TCRdb passed the multiplex PCR reads through MiXCR, listing each CDR3 protein once. The top ten hold around a sixth of the sample, which has about 450,000 distinct CDR3 sequences, 14% seen once. These data belong to a study of regulatory T cells in long-lasting Graves disease. Across the study: Graves' patients, newly diagnosed, had taken antithyroid drugs under 3 months.

The time point: newly diagnosed GD, antithyroid drugs for less than 3 months. Isolated PBMC RNA provided the starting material for the TCR library. A further study also used this sample, focusing on T cells in Graves' hyperthyroidism and ophthalmopathy. That paper adds: A set of HTBI primers served as the primers for a first-round RT-PCR of the TCR CDR3.

Sequenced material: peripheral blood mononuclear cells (PBMCs), taken at new diagnosis, from a patient treated with antithyroid drugs. The sequence was collected from a woman in her forties or fifties with Graves disease.

The CDR3 region has the DNA TGCGCCAGCAGCCAAGAAAGTTGGACAGGGGGCTCCTATAATTCACCCCTCCACTTT. Its protein is CASSQESWTGGSYNSPLHF. The chain is built from TRBV4-1 and TRBJ1-6, with TRBD1 matching 10 bases. This CDR3 has 19 amino acids. The J segment lost 0 bases and the V segment lost 0 bases, leaving 5 bases of the junction unmatched. In germline, CDR1 is MGHRA, CDR2 YSYEKL.